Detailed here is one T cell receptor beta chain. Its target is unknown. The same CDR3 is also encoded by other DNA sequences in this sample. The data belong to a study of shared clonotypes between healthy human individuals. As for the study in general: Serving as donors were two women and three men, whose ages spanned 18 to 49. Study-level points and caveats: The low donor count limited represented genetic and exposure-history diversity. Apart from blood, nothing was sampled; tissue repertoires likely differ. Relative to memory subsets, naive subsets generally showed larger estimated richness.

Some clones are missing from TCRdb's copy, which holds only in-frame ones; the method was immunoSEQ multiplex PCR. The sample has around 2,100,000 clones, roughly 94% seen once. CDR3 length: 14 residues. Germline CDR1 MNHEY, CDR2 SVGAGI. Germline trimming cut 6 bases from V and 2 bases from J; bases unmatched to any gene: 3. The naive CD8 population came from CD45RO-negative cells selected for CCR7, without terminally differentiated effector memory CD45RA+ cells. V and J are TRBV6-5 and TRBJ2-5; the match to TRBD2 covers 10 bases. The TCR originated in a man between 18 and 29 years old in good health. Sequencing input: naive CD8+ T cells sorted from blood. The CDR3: CASSSSGGQETQYF. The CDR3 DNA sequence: TGTGCCAGCAGCTCTAGCGGGGGACAAGAGACCCAGTACTTC.